The T cell receptor (beta chain) described here comes from a study of T cells in Graves' hyperthyroidism and ophthalmopathy. About the study: At the time of initial diagnosis and before any treatment, peripheral blood was collected.

This CDR3 comprises 14 residues. V was clipped by 0 bases and J by 5 bases, with 7 bases between them. CDR1 is LGHNA and CDR2 is YNFKEQ in the germline V gene. This clonotype was observed a few times. Authors of the study amplified TCR beta CDR3 regions from RNA transcripts. The HTBI primer set served for first-round RT-PCR of the TCR CDR3. TCRdb reanalysed the multiplex PCR reads using MiXCR and keeps one entry per CDR3 protein. The table records about 560,000 distinct CDR3 sequences, approximately 15% of them present only once. Graves' hyperthyroidism was deemed stable given no ophthalmopathy progression within 18 months. The hyperthyroidism patients had all been newly diagnosed, and their disease duration was under 2 months. Their ages ranged from 18 to 65 years.

This sequence was found in a woman aged 18-29 years with Graves' hyperthyroidism. The V gene is TRBV4-2, the J gene TRBJ1-4, with D hard to call. Input material: blood. DNA for the CDR3: TGTGCCAGCAGCCAAGAGACGGGAAATGAAAAACTGTTTTTT. Translated, it gives CASSQETGNEKLFF.